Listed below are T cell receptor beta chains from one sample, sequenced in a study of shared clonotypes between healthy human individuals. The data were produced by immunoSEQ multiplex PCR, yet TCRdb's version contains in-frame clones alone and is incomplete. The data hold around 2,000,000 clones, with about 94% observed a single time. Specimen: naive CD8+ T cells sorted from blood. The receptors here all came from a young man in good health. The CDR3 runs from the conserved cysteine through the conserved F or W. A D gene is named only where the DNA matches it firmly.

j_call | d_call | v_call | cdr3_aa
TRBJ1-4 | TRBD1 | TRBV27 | CASSWTGVTTNEKLFF
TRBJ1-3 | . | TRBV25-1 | CASSTSGTDSGNTIYF
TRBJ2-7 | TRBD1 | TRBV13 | CASSLAGDRVLEQYF
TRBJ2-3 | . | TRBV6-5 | CASSQGQSDTQYF
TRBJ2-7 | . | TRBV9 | CASSPPRVGEQYF
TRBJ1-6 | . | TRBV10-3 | CAISEFIGDFNSPLHF
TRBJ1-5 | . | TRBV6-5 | CASSNDKPQHF
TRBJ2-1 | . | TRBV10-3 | CATAVGDASYNEQFF
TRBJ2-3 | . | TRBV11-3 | CASGLHIDDTQYF
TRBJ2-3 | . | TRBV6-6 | CASRATDTQYF
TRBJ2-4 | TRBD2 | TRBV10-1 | CASRGLAGFCENIQYF
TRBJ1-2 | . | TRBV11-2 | CASSSDKGRSPYGYTF
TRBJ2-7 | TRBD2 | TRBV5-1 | CASSSLTSGATYEQYF
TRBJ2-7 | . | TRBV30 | CAWSPIRYEQYF
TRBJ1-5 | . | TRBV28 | CASSLGGGAGRRNQPQHF
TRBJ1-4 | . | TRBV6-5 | CASSYPAPENEKLFF
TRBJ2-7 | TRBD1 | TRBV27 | CASSYGGGTGSHEQYF